This is a list of T cell receptor beta chains from one sample in a study of blood T cells in healthy people across ages. TCRdb ran MiXCR on the 5' RACE reads and lists one entry per CDR3 protein. The sample has 600,000 or so distinct CDR3 sequences, 20% to 25% seen once; the top ten hold about 3.6%. The sequencing input was blood. Receptors originate from a man between 65 and 85 years old in good health. Each CDR3 is given with its conserved first and last residue. A D gene is named only where the DNA matches it firmly. Clone size is shown for a subset of rows, as once, few, many or a class of expanded clone.

v_call	d_call	j_call	clone_size	cdr3_nt	cdr3_aa
TRBV20-1	NA	TRBJ2-1	NA	TGCAGTGCTATTACAGGAGCCGACAATGAGCAGTTCTTC	CSAITGADNEQFF
TRBV20-1	NA	TRBJ2-5	NA	TGCAGTGCTAGAGAAGGGAGGGGGCGTGGAGAGACCCAGTACTTC	CSAREGRGRGETQYF
TRBV18	NA	TRBJ2-1	NA	TGTGCCAGCTCACCGACCCGGGACCACCAATTGGAGCAGTTCTTC	CASSPTRDHQLEQFF
TRBV28	NA	TRBJ1-3	few	TGTGCCAGCAGTTTGGGCAGCCATTACTCTGGAAACACCATATATTTT	CASSLGSHYSGNTIYF
TRBV20-1	NA	TRBJ1-1	NA	TGCAGTGCCCAAGCGGTCCGGCAGCGCACTGAAGCTTTCTTT	CSAQAVRQRTEAFF
TRBV30	NA	TRBJ2-7	few	TGTGCCTGGAATCCTATGGGGGGCTACGAGCAGTACTTC	CAWNPMGGYEQYF
TRBV21-1	NA	TRBJ2-1	NA	TGTGCCAGCAGCAAAGGGACTAGCGGGAGAGGGGGTGATGAGCAGTTCTTC	CASSKGTSGRGGDEQFF
TRBV9	NA	TRBJ2-5	NA	TGTGCCAGCAGCGTAGGACCAGGGGCTGGTGAGACCCAGTACTTC	CASSVGPGAGETQYF
TRBV5-1	TRBD2	TRBJ2-7	NA	TGCGCCAGCAGCTTGGGGACTAGCGGGAGCACCTACGAGCAGTACTTC	CASSLGTSGSTYEQYF
TRBV29-1	NA	TRBJ2-7	few	TGCAGCGTAGGACAGCGAGGAACCTACGAGCAGTACTTC	CSVGQRGTYEQYF
TRBV4-1	TRBD2	TRBJ2-1	few	TGCGCCAGCAGCCAAGGGAGCGGGAGGCCCTACAATGAGCAGTTCTTC	CASSQGSGRPYNEQFF